A single sample is the source of the 17 T cell receptor beta chains below, sequenced in a study of blood T cell repertoires in COVID-19. TCRdb keeps only in-frame clones here, not all; method: immunoSEQ multiplex PCR. The sample shows roughly 190,000 clones, 94% of them seen only once. Input material: peripheral blood. These receptors came from a man younger than 40 with COVID-19, enrolled during active disease.

The CDR3 is CASSRMGQGTYGYTF. In DNA, the CDR3 is TGTGCCAGCAGCCGAATGGGACAGGGGACCTATGGCTACACCTTC. The chain links TRBV7-9 to TRBJ1-2, with 10 bases aligning to TRBD1. The germline gives CDR1 SEHNR, CDR2 FQNEAQ (reference sequence). V shed 5 bases, J shed 4 bases, and the junction held 7 bases outside the gene matches. The CDR3 is 15 amino acids.

The rearrangement links TRBV15 to TRBJ2-7; no reliable D call. From germline, CDR1 is LNHNV and CDR2 YYDKDF (reference sequence). V was clipped by 1 base and J by 1 base, with 8 bases between them. The CDR3 has 14 amino acids. The CDR3 region has the DNA TGTGCCACCAGCAGAGGCGGATATTCCTACGAGCAGTACTTC. Encoded protein: CATSRGGYSYEQYF.

The V call is TRBV6-2 or TRBV6-3, the J call TRBJ2-7; tentatively, D is TRBD1 (6 bases). Germline-derived CDR1 and CDR2 are MNHEY and SVGEGT. The CDR3 is 15 amino acids. V lost 2 bases, J lost 2 bases, and 13 bases lay in between. Here the CDR3 reads CASSYAGTNPYEQYF. The CDR3 DNA is TGTGCCAGCAGTTACGCCGGGACAAACCCCTACGAGCAGTACTTC.

The chain joins TRBV11-1 to TRBJ2-7; 11 bases map to TRBD1. CDR1 is SGHAT, CDR2 FQDESV, per germline (reference sequence). This CDR3 is 15 amino acids long. With V trimmed by 5 bases and J by 6 bases, 9 bases remained unmatched. DNA of the CDR3: TGTGCCAGCAGCCCGGGACAGGGGGGCCTATCCGAGCAGTACTTC. Translated: CASSPGQGGLSEQYF.

CDR3 region: CASSLASNQPQHF. The CDR3 DNA sequence: TGTGCCAGCAGTTTGGCTAGCAATCAGCCCCAGCATTTT. The chain couples TRBV12-3 or TRBV12-4 to TRBJ1-5, with unresolved D. Trimming took off 3 bases at V and 0 bases at J, with 3 bases between the two ends. The CDR3 spans 13 residues.

The chain's CDR3 is CASSLSSGGAGDTQYF. The CDR3 DNA sequence: TGCGCCAGCAGCTTAAGTAGCGGTGGGGCGGGAGATACGCAGTATTTT. The rearrangement joins TRBV5-1 to TRBJ2-3; TRBD2 is a possible D gene (6 bases). V shed 2 bases and J shed 5 bases, with 18 bases lying between them. The V gene's germline CDR1 is SGHRS and CDR2 YFSETQ. The CDR3 length is 16 residues.

V is TRBV6-5 and J is TRBJ2-1; 12 nucleotides match TRBD2. This CDR3 region has 15 residues. After removal of 5 bases from V and 6 bases from J, the junction contained 5 bases not matched to a gene. Germline assignment: CDR1 MNHEY and CDR2 SVGAGI. The CDR3 DNA reads as TGTGCCAGCAGTAGGTCTAGCGGGGGGGCCAATGAGCAGTTCTTC. Translating it yields CASSRSSGGANEQFF.

The CDR3 DNA follows: TGTGCCAGCAGCGTAGGGGGAGCCTATAATTCACCCCTCCACTTT. This sequence encodes CASSVGGAYNSPLHF. The chain recombines TRBV9 with TRBJ1-6; D not resolved. CDR1 SGDLS and CDR2 YYNGEE come from the germline V gene. This CDR3 is built from 15 residues. The V and J ends lost 0 bases and 2 bases respectively, with 6 bases between them.

This chain uses TRBV19 with TRBJ1-1; the D gene is possibly TRBD1 (5 bases). Per germline, CDR1 LNHDA and CDR2 SQIVND (reference sequence). The CDR3 is 14 amino acids. Trimming removed 4 bases at V and 5 bases at J, with 14 bases between. The CDR3 reads CASSTGILGTEAFF. The CDR3 DNA follows: TGTGCCAGTAGTACAGGGATTTTGGGTACTGAAGCTTTCTTT.

This clone was seen more than once but under ten times. This chain joins TRBV6-5 and TRBJ1-1; 9 bases match TRBD1. Germline CDR1 MNHEY, CDR2 SVGAGI. The CDR3 extends over 15 amino acids. V shed 7 bases, J shed 4 bases, and the junction held 10 bases outside the gene matches. Here the CDR3 reads CASNWPGQGVTEAFF. Written as DNA, the CDR3 is TGTGCCAGCAATTGGCCGGGACAGGGTGTCACTGAAGCTTTCTTT.

The chain carries TRBV6-2 or TRBV6-3 and TRBJ2-1; 8 bases line up with TRBD2. Germline lookup yields CDR1 MNHEY and CDR2 SVGEGT. Losses at the gene ends were 0 bases for V and 5 bases for J; bases not matched to a gene: 9. The CDR3 length is 17 residues. CDR3 bases: TGTGCCAGCAGTTACTCGCTGGGGCTAGCGGGCCACAATGAGCAGTTCTTC. Translating gives CASSYSLGLAGHNEQFF.

V is TRBV12-5 and J is TRBJ2-7; D perhaps matches TRBD1 (6 bases). The CDR3 extends over 15 amino acids. Trimming removed 4 bases from V and 2 bases from J, with 15 bases in between. The germline gives CDR1 LGHNT, CDR2 FRNRAP. The CDR3 spells CASGSPGTKTYEQYF. Written as DNA, the CDR3 is TGTGCTAGTGGTTCCCCCGGGACAAAGACCTACGAGCAGTACTTC.

The chain recombines TRBV7-9 with TRBJ2-5; 11 nucleotides match TRBD2. Germline CDR1 reads SEHNR; CDR2 reads FQNEAQ (reference sequence). The trim removed 3 bases at V and 3 bases at J, leaving 3 bases unmatched. The CDR3 is 15 amino acids. As DNA, the CDR3 is TGTGCCAGCAGCTTGTTTAGCGGGGGGGAAGAGACCCAGTACTTC. Protein sequence: CASSLFSGGEETQYF.

This chain uses TRBV4-1 with TRBJ1-2, with D hard to call. The CDR3 covers 14 residues. The ends were cut back, 0 bases at V and 6 bases at J, with 11 bases in the middle. CDR1 is MGHRA and CDR2 is YSYEKL in the germline V gene. In nucleotides, the CDR3 is TGCGCCAGCAGCCAAGAGGGCGGGAGAGATGGCTACACCTTC. Its translation: CASSQEGGRDGYTF.

This chain uses TRBV6-5 with TRBJ2-5; D is unresolved. In germline, CDR1 is MNHEY, CDR2 SVGAGI. V was pared by 6 bases and J by 2 bases, with 7 bases between. CDR3 size: 12 residues. The CDR3 coding sequence is TGTGCCAGCAGGGCAGATCAAGAGACCCAGTACTTC. Translated, it gives CASRADQETQYF.

This CDR3 is CSVFGVGRQGWTNTEAFF. CDR3 nucleotide sequence: TGCAGCGTTTTTGGAGTAGGGAGACAGGGCTGGACGAACACTGAAGCTTTCTTT. This sequence joins TRBV29-1 and TRBJ1-1, with 7 positions matching TRBD1. V shed 5 bases, J shed 1 base, and the junction held 19 bases outside the gene matches. There are 18 residues in the CDR3. The V gene's germline CDR1 is SQVTM and CDR2 ANQGSEA.

The V call is TRBV2, the J call TRBJ1-5; possible D gene TRBD1, 5 bases. In germline, CDR1 is SNHLY, CDR2 FYNNEI. The V end lost 8 bases, the J end lost 3 bases, and 8 bases lay between the germline ends. The CDR3 loop spans 12 amino acids. CDR3 DNA sequence: TGTGCCAGCGGGGGGAACAATCAGCCCCAGCATTTT. Its protein product is CASGGNNQPQHF.